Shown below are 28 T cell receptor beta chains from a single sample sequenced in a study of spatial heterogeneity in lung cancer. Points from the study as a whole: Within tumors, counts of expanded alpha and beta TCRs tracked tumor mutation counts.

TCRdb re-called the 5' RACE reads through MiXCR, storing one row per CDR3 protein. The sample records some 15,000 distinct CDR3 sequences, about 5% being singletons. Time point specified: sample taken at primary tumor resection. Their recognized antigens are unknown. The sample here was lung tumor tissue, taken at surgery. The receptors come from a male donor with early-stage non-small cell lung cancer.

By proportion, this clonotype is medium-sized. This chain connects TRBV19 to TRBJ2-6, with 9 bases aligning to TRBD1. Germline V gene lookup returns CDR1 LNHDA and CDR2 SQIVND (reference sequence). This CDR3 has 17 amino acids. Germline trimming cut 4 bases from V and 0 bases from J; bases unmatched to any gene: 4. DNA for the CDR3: TGTGCCAGTAGTAGGACAGGGGTCCTCTCTGGGGCCAACGTCCTGACTTTC. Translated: CASSRTGVLSGANVLTF.

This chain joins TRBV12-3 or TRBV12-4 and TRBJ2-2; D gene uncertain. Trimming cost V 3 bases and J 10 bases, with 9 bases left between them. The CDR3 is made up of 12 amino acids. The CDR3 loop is CASSLSTVELFF. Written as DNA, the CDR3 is TGTGCCAGCAGTTTGTCAACGGTGGAGCTGTTTTTT.

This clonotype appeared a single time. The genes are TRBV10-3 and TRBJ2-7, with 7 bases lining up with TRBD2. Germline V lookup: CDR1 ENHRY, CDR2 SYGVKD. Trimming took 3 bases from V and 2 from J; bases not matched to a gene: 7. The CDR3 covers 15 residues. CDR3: CAISDSRGDPYEQYF. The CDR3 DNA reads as TGTGCCATCAGTGATTCACGGGGGGACCCCTACGAGCAGTACTTC.

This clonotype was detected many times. The CDR3 bases are TGTGCCAGCAGCCAAAGGGGCCAAGCCGGGGAGCTGTTTTTT. Its translation: CASSQRGQAGELFF. The V and J genes are TRBV6-1 and TRBJ2-2, with a tentative D call TRBD1 (5 bases). This CDR3 contains 14 residues. With 6 bases removed from V and 6 bases from J, the gap between germline ends came to 14 bases. CDR1 MNHNS and CDR2 SASEGT come from the germline V gene.

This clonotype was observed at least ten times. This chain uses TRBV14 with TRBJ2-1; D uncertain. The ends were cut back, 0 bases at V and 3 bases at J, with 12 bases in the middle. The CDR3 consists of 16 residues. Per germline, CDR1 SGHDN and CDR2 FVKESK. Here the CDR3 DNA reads TGTGCCAGCAGCCAAGATAGTCCCCAATTCTACAATGAGCAGTTCTTC. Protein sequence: CASSQDSPQFYNEQFF.

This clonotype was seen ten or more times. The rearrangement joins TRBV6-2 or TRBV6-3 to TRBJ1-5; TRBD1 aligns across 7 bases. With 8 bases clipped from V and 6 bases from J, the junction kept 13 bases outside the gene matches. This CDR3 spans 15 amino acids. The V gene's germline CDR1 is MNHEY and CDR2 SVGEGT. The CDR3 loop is CASAGTGALGQPQHF. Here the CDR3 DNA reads TGTGCCAGCGCCGGCACAGGGGCTTTGGGTCAGCCCCAGCATTTT.

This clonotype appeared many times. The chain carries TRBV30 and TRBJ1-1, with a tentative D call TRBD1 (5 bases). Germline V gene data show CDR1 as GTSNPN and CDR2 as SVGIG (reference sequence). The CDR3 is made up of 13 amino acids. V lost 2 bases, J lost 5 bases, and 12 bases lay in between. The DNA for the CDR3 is TGTGCCTGGAGTCGACAGTCGAGAACTGAAGCTTTCTTT. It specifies CAWSRQSRTEAFF.

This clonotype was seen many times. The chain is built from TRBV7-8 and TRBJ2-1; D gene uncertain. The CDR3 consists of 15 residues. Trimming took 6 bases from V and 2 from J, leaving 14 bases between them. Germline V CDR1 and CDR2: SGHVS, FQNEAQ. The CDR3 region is CASRSGAGAYNEQFF. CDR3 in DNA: TGTGCCAGCAGATCGGGTGCAGGAGCCTACAATGAGCAGTTCTTC.

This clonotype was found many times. The CDR3 bases are TGTGCCAGCAGCTTAGGCGGGGCACAGCCCCAGCATTTT. This translates into CASSLGGAQPQHF. J is TRBJ1-5 and V is TRBV7-9, with D possibly being TRBD1 (5 bases). The germline V and J ends were trimmed by 1 base and 7 bases, with 8 bases remaining between them. Germline-derived CDR1 and CDR2 are SEHNR and FQNEAQ (reference sequence). This CDR3 comprises 13 residues.

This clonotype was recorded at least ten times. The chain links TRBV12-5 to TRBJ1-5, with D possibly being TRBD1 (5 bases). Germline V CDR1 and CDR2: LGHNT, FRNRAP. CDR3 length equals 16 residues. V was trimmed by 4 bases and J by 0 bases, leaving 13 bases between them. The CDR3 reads CASGWDHMNSNQPQHF. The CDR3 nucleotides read TGTGCTAGTGGTTGGGACCACATGAATAGCAATCAGCCCCAGCATTTT. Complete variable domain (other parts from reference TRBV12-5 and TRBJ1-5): DARVTQTPRHKVTEMGQEVTMRCQPILGHNTVFWYRQTMMQGLELLAYFRNRAPLDDSGMPKDRFSAEMPDATLATLKIQPSEPRDSAVYFCASGWDHMNSNQPQHFGDGTRLSIL.

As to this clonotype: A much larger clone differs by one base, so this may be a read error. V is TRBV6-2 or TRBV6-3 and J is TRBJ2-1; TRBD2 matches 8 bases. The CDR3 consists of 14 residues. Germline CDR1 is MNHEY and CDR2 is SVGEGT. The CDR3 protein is CASNFGTRGNEQSF. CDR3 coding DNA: TGTGCCAGCAACTTCGGGACTAGGGGTAATGAGCAGTCCTTC.

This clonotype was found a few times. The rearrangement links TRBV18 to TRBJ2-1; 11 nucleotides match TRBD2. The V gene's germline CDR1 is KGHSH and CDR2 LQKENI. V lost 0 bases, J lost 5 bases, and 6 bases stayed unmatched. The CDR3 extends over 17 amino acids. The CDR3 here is CASSPPGSGGAHNEQFF. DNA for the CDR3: TGTGCCAGCTCACCACCGGGTAGCGGGGGGGCCCACAATGAGCAGTTCTTC.

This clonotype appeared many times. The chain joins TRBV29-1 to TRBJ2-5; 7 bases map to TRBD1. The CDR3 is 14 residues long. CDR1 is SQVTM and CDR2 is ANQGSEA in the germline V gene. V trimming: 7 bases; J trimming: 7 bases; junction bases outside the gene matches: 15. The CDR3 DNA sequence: TGCAGCGCCCGTACAGGGGTCGCGTCGGGGACCCAGTACTTC. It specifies CSARTGVASGTQYF.

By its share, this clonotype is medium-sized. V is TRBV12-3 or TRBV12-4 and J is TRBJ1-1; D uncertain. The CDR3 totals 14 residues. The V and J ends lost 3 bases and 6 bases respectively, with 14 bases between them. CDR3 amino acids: CASSFAGWESEAFF. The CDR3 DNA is TGTGCCAGCAGTTTTGCCGGCTGGGAGTCTGAAGCTTTCTTT.

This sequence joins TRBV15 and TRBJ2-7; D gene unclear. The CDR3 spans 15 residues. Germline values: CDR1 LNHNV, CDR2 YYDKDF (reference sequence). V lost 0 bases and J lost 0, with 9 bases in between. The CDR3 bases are TGTGCCACCAGCAGAGATTCCGGTAGCTCCTACGAGCAGTACTTC. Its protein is CATSRDSGSSYEQYF.

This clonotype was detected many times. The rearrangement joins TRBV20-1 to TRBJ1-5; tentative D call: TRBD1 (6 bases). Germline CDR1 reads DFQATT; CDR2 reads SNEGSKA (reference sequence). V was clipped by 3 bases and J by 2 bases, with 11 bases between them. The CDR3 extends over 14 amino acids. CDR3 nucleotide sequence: TGCAGTGCTAGTGCAGGGGCTGGCAATCAGCCCCAGCATTTT. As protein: CSASAGAGNQPQHF.

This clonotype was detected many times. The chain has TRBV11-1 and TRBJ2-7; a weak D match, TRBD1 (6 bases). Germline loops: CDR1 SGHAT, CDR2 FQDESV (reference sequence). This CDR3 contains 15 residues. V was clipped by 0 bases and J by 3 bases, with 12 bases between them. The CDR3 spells CASSLARGHRYEQYF. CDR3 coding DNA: TGTGCCAGCAGCTTAGCCCGGGGACACCGCTACGAGCAGTACTTC.

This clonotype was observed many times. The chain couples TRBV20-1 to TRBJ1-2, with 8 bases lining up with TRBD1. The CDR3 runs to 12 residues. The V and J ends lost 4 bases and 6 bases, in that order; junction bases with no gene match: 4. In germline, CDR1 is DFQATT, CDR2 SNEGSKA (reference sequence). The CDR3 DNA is TGCAGTGCTATTACAGGGGGGGATGGCTACACCTTC. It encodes CSAITGGDGYTF.

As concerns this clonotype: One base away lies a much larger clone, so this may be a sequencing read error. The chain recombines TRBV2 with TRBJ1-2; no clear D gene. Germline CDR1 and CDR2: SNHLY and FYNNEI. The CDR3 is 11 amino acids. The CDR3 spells CASAQAYSYTF. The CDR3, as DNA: TGTGCCAGCGCCCAGGCCTATAGCTACACCTTC.

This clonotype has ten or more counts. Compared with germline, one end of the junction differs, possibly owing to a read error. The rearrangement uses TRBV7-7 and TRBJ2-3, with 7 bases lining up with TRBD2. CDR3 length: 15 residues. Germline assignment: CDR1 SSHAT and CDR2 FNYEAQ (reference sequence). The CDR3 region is CASSSSGVGTDTQYF. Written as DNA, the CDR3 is TGTGCTAGCAGCTCCAGCGGGGTAGGCACAGATACGCAGTATTTT.

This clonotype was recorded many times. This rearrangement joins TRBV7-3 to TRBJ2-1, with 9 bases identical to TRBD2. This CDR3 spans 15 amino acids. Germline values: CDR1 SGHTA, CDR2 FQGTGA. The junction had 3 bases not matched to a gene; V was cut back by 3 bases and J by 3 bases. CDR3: CASSFSGGNYNEQFF. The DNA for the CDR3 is TGTGCCAGCAGCTTTAGCGGGGGTAACTACAATGAGCAGTTCTTC.

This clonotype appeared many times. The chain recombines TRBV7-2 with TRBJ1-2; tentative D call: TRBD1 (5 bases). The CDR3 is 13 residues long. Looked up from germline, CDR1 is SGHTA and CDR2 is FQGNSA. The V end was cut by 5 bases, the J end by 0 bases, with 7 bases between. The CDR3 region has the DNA TGTGCCAGCAGCGGACAAACTAACTATGGCTACACCTTC. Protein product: CASSGQTNYGYTF. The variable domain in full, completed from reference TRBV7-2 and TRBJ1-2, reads GAGVSQSPSNKVTEKGKDVELRCDPISGHTALYWYRQSLGQGLEFLIYFQGNSAPDKSGLPSDRFSAERTGGSVSTLTIQRTQQEDSAVYLCASSGQTNYGYTFGSGTRLTVV.

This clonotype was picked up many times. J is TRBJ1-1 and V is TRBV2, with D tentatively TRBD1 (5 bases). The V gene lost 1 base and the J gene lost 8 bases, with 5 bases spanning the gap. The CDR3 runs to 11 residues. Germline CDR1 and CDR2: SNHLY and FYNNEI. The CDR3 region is CASSEGGEAFF. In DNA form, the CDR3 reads TGTGCCAGCAGTGAAGGGGGGGAAGCTTTCTTT.

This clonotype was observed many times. In nucleotides, the CDR3 is TGTGCCAGCAGCCAAAACCTCGGGCTAGGTGAGACCCAGTACTTC. Translation gives CASSQNLGLGETQYF. The rearrangement joins TRBV3-1 to TRBJ2-5; no firm D call. The length of the CDR3 is 15 residues. The ends were cut back, 2 bases at V and 5 bases at J, with 15 bases in the middle. Germline loops: CDR1 LGHDT, CDR2 YNNKEL (reference sequence).

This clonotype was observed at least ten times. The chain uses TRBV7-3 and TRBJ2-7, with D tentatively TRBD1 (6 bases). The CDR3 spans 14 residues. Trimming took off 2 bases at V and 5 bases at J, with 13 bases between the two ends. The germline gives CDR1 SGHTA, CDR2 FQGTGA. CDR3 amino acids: CASSLLGARDEQYF. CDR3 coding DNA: TGTGCCAGCAGCTTACTGGGGGCGAGGGACGAGCAGTACTTC.

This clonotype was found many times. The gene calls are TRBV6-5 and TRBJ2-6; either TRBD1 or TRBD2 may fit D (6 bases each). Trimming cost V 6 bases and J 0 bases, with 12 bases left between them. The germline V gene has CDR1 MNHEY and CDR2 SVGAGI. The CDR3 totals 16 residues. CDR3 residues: CASRAGQYSGANVLTF. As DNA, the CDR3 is TGTGCCAGCAGGGCGGGACAATACTCTGGGGCCAACGTCCTGACTTTC.

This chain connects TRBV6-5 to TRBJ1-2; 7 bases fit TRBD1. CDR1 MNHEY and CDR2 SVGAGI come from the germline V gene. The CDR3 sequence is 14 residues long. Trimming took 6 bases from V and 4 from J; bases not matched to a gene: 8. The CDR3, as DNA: TGTGCCAGCAGACCCTCCTCAGGGGGCTATGGCTACACCTTC. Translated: CASRPSSGGYGYTF.

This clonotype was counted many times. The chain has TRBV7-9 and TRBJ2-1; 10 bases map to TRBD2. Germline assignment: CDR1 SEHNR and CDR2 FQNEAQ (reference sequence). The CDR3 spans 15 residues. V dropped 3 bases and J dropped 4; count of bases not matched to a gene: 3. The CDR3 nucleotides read TGTGCCAGCAGCTTGGGACTAGCGAAATACAATGAGCAGTTCTTC. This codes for CASSLGLAKYNEQFF.